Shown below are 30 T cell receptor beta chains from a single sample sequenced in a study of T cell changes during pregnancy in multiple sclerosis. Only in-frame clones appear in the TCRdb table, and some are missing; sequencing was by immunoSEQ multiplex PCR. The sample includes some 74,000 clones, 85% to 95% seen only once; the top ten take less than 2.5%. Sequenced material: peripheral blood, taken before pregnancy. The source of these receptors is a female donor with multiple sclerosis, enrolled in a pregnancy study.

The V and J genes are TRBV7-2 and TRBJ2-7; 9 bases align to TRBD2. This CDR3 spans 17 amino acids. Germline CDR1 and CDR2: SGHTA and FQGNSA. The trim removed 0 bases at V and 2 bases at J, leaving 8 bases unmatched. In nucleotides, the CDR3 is TGTGCCAGCAGCTTAGCCGGCGGGAGGGCCAGCCCCTACGAGCAGTACTTC. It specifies CASSLAGGRASPYEQYF.

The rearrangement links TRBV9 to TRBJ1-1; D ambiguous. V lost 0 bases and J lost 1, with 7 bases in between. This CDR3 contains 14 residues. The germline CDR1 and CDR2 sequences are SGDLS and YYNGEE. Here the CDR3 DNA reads TGTGCCAGCAGCGTAGTCGTCTCGAACACTGAAGCTTTCTTT. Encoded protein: CASSVVVSNTEAFF.

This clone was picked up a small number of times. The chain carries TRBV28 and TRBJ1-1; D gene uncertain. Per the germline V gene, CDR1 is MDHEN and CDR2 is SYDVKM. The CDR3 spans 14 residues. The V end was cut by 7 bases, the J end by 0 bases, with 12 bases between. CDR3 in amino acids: CASIEAAVNTEAFF. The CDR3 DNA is TGTGCCAGCATTGAGGCCGCGGTGAACACTGAAGCTTTCTTT. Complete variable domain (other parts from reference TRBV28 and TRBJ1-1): DVKVTQSSRYLVKRTGEKVFLECVQDMDHENMFWYRQDPGLGLRLIYFSYDVKMKEKGDIPEGYSVSREKKERFSLILESASTNQTSMYLCASIEAAVNTEAFFGQGTRLTVV.

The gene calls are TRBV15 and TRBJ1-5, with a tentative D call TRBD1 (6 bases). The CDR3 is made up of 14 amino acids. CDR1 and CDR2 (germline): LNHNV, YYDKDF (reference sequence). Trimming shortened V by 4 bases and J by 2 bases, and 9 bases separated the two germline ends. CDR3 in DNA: TGTGCCACCAGCACAAGACAGGGCAATCAGCCCCAGCATTTT. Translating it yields CATSTRQGNQPQHF.

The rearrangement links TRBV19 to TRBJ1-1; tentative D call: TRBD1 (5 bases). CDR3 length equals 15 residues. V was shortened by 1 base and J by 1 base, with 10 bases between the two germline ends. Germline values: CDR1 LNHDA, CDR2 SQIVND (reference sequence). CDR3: CASSIGQGGNTEAFF. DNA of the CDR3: TGTGCCAGTAGTATAGGGCAGGGAGGGAACACTGAAGCTTTCTTT.

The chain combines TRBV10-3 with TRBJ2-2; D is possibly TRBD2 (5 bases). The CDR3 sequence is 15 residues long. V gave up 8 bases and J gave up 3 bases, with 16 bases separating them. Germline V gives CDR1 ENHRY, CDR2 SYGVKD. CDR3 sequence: CAIGRPLEDTGELFF. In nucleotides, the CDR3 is TGTGCCATCGGCCGCCCACTAGAGGACACCGGGGAGCTGTTTTTT.

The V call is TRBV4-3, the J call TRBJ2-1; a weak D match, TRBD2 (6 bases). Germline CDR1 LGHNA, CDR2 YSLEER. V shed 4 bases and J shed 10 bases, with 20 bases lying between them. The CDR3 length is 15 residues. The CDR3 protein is CASSLGTPQGNEQFF. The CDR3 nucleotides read TGCGCCAGCAGCCTCGGGACTCCGCAAGGGAACGAGCAGTTCTTC.

The chain's CDR3 is CASSRTGTPNEQFF. The CDR3 region has the DNA TGTGCCAGCAGCCGAACCGGGACTCCGAATGAGCAGTTCTTC. The chain uses TRBV7-9 and TRBJ2-1; D may be TRBD2 (6 bases). Germline loops: CDR1 SEHNR, CDR2 FQNEAQ (reference sequence). The V gene lost 5 bases and the J gene lost 7 bases, with 15 bases spanning the gap. The CDR3 totals 14 residues.

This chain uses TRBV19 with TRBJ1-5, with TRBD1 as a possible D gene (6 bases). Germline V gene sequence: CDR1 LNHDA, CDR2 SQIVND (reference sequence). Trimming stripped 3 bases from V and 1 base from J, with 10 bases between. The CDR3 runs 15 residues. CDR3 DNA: TGTGCCAGTAGTATGGGGGCGTGGAGCAATCAGCCCCAGCATTTT. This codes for CASSMGAWSNQPQHF. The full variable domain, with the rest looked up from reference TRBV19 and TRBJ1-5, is DGGITQSPKYLFRKEGQNVTLSCEQNLNHDAMYWYRQDPGQGLRLIYYSQIVNDFQKGDIAEGYSVSREKKESFPLTVTSAQKNPTAFYLCASSMGAWSNQPQHFGDGTRLSIL.

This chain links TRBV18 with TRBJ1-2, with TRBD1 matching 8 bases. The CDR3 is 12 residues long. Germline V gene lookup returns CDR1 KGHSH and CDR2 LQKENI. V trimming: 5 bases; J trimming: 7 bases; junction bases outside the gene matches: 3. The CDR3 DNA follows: TGTGCCAGCTCAGGACAGGGACCTGGCTACACCTTC. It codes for CASSGQGPGYTF.

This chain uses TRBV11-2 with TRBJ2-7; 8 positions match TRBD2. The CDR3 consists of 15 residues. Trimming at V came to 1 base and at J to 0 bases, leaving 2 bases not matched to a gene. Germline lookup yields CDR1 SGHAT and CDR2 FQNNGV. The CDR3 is CASSLGGRNSYEQYF. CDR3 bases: TGTGCCAGCAGCTTAGGCGGGAGGAACTCCTACGAGCAGTACTTC.

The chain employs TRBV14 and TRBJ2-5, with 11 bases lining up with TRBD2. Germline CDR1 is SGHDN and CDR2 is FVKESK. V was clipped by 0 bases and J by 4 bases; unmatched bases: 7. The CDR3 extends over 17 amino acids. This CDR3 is CASSQELAGGPLETQYF. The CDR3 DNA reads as TGTGCCAGCAGCCAAGAGTTAGCGGGAGGGCCTCTAGAGACCCAGTACTTC.

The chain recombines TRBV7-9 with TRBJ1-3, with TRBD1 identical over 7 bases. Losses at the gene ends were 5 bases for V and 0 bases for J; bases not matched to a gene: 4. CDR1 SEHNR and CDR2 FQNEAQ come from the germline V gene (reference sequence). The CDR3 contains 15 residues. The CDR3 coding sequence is TGTGCCAGCAGCCCATACAGGGGCTCTGGAAACACCATATATTTT. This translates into CASSPYRGSGNTIYF.

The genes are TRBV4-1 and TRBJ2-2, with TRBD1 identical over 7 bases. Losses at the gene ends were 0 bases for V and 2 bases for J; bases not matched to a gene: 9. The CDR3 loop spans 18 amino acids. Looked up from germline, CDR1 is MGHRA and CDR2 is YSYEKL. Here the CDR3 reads CASSQDLKDRLNTGELFF. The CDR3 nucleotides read TGCGCCAGCAGCCAAGATCTGAAGGACAGGCTTAACACCGGGGAGCTGTTTTTT.

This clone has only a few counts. CDR3: CASSKGDRGSGQPQHF. In DNA, the CDR3 is TGTGCCAGCAGTAAAGGGGACAGGGGGAGTGGGCAGCCCCAGCATTTT. The rearrangement uses TRBV6-1 and TRBJ1-5; the match to TRBD1 covers 11 bases. This CDR3 region has 16 residues. The V and J ends lost 5 bases and 7 bases, in that order; junction bases with no gene match: 10. Looked up from germline, CDR1 is MNHNS and CDR2 is SASEGT.

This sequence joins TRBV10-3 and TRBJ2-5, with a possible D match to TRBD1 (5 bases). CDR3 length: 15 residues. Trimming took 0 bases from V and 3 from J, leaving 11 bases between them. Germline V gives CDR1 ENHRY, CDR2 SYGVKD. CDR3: CAISESRQIEETQYF. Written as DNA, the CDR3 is TGTGCCATCAGTGAGTCGCGACAGATAGAAGAGACCCAGTACTTC.

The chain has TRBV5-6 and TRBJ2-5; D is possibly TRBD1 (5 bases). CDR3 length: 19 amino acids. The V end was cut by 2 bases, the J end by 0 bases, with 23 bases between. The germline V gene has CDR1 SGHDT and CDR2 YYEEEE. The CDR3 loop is CASSFLIVLQGEDQETQYF. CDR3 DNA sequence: TGTGCCAGCAGCTTTCTTATAGTCCTCCAGGGTGAGGACCAAGAGACCCAGTACTTC.

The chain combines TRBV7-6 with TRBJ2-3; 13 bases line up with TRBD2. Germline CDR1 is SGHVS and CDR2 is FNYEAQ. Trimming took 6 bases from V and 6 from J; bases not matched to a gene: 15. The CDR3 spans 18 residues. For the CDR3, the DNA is TGTGCCAGCAGTCACTGGACTAGCGGGAGTTCTGAGCTTGATACGCAGTATTTT. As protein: CASSHWTSGSSELDTQYF.

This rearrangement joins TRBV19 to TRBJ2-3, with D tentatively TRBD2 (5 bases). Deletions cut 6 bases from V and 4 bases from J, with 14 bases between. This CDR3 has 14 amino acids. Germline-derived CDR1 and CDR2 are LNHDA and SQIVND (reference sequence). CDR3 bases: TGTGCCAGTAGCCCTCGGCCCGGGGCAGATACGCAGTATTTT. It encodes CASSPRPGADTQYF.

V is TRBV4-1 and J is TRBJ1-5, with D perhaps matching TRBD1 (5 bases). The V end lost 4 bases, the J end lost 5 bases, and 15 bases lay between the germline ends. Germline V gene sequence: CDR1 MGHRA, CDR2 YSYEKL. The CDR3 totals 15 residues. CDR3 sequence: CASSRSDTNDQPQHF. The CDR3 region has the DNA TGCGCCAGCAGCCGATCGGACACTAATGATCAGCCCCAGCATTTT.

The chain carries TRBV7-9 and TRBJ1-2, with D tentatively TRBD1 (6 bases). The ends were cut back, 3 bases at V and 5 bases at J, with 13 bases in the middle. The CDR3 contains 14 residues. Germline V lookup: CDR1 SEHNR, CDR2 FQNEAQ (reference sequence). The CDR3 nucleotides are TGTGCCAGCAGCTTGGGACATGAGGGGTATGGCTACACCTTC. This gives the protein CASSLGHEGYGYTF.

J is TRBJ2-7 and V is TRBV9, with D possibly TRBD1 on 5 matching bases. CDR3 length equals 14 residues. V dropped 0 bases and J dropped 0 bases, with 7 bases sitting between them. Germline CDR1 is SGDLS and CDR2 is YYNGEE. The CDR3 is CASSVADSSYEQYF. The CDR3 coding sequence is TGTGCCAGCAGCGTAGCAGACAGCTCCTACGAGCAGTACTTC.

For the CDR3, the DNA is TGCGCCAGCAGCCCTTCGCCAGTGGAGGGCACAGATACGCAGTATTTT. Its protein product is CASSPSPVEGTDTQYF. V is TRBV4-1 and J is TRBJ2-3; possible D gene TRBD2, 5 bases. The CDR3 spans 16 residues. Trimming took off 4 bases at V and 1 base at J, with 15 bases between the two ends. Germline V gives CDR1 MGHRA, CDR2 YSYEKL.

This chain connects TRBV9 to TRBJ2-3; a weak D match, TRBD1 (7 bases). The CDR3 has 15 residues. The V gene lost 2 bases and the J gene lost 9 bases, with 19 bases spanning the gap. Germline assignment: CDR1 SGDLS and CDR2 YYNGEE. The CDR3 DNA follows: TGTGCCAGCAGCGTCGCTGACAGGGAAGCGGGCACGCAGTATTTT. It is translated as CASSVADREAGTQYF.

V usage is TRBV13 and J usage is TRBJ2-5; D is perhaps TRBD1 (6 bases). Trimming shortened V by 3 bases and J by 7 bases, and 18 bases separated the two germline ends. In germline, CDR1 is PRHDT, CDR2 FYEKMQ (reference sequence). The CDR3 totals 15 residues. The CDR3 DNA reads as TGTGCCAGCAGCTTCTGGACACAGGGTTTGGGGACCCAGTACTTC. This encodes CASSFWTQGLGTQYF.

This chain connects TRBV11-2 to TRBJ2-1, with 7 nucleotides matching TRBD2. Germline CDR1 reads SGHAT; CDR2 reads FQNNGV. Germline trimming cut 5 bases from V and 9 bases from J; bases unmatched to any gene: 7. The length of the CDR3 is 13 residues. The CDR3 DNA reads TGTGCCAGCAGCACAATGACTAGCACTGAGCAGTTCTTC. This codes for CASSTMTSTEQFF.

The CDR3 coding sequence is TGCGCCAGCAGCCCCAGGGGGGGCAATCAGCCCCAGCATTTT. Amino acid sequence: CASSPRGGNQPQHF. The chain joins TRBV5-1 to TRBJ1-5, with TRBD1 matching over 7 bases. V shed 4 bases and J 2 bases; nucleotides not matched to a gene: 3. The CDR3 loop spans 14 amino acids. Germline V gene lookup returns CDR1 SGHRS and CDR2 YFSETQ.

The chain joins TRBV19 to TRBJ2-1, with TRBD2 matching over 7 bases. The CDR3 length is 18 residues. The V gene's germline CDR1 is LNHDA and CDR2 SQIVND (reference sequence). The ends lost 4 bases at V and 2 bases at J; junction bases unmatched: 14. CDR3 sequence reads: CASSKASGREGAYNEQFF. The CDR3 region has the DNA TGTGCCAGTAGTAAGGCTAGCGGCCGCGAAGGGGCCTACAATGAGCAGTTCTTC. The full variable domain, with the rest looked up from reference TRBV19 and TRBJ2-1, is DGGITQSPKYLFRKEGQNVTLSCEQNLNHDAMYWYRQDPGQGLRLIYYSQIVNDFQKGDIAEGYSVSREKKESFPLTVTSAQKNPTAFYLCASSKASGREGAYNEQFFGPGTRLTVL.

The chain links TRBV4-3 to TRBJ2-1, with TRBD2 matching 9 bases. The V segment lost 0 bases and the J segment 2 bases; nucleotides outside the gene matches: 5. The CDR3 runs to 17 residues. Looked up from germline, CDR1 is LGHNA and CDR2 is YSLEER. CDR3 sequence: CASSQDRASGTYNEQFF. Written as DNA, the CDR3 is TGCGCCAGCAGCCAAGATAGGGCTAGCGGGACCTACAATGAGCAGTTCTTC.

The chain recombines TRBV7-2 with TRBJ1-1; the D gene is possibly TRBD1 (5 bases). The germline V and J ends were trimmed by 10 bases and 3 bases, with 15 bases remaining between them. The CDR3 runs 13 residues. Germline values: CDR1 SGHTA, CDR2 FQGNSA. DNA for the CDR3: TGTGCCACCACGCGGGACCTCTACACTGAAGCTTTCTTT. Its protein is CATTRDLYTEAFF.